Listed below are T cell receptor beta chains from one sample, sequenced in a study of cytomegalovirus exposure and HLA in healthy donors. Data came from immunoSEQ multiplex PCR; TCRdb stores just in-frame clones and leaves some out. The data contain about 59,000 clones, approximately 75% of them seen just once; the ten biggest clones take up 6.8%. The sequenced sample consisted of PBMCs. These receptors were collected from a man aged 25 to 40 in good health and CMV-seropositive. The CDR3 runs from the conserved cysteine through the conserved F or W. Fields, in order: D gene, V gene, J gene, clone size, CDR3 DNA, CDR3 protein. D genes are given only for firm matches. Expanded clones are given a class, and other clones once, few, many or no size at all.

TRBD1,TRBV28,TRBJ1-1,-,TGTGCCAGCCGAACAGGGGACACTGAAGCTTTCTTT,CASRTGDTEAFF
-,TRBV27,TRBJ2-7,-,TGTGCCAGCAGTTTAAGACAGTACTACGAGCAGTACTTC,CASSLRQYYEQYF
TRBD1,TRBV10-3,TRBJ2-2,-,TGTGCCATCAGTGACCTGCAGGGGGTGTCTACCGGGGAGCTGTTTTTT,CAISDLQGVSTGELFF
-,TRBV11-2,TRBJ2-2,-,TGTGCCAGCAGGAGGGACTTAGGCACCGGGGAGCTGTTTTTT,CASRRDLGTGELFF
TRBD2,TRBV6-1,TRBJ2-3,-,TGTGCCAGCAGAGAGGGGAGCGGGGGCACAGATACGCAGTATTTT,CASREGSGGTDTQYF
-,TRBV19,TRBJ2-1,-,TGTGCCAGAGGGGGACGAGGCGGCAATGAGCAGTTCTTC,CARGGRGGNEQFF
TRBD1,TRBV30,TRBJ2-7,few,TGTGCCTGGAGTGTTCGGACAGGGAGAGGCGAGCAGTACTTC,CAWSVRTGRGEQYF
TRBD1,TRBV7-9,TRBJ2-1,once,TGTGCCAGCATCATAGGGGACAGGGATAGTGAGCAGTTCTTC,CASIIGDRDSEQFF
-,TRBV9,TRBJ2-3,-,TGTGCCAGCAGCCCCCGACAGAGCACCAGCACAGATACGCAGTATTTT,CASSPRQSTSTDTQYF
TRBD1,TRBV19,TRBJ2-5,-,TGTGCCAGTAGTATCGGACAGGTTGGAGAGACCCAGTACTTC,CASSIGQVGETQYF
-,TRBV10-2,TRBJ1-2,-,TGCGCCAGCAGTGAGTCGAGTGGAGGTAACTATGGCTACACCTTC,CASSESSGGNYGYTF
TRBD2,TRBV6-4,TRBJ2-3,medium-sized,TGTGCCAGCAGTGACGGGGGGGACACAGATACGCAGTATTTT,CASSDGGDTDTQYF
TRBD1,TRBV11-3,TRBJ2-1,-,TGTGCCAGCAGCCTCCGGTACAGGGGGGACGATGAGCAGTTCTTC,CASSLRYRGDDEQFF
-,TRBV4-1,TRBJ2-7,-,TGCGCCAGCAGCCAAGTTTATGGTGGCAGGACATACGAGCAGTACTTC,CASSQVYGGRTYEQYF
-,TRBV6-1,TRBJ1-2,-,TGTGCCAGCAGTCCGACACACAACTATGGCTACACCTTC,CASSPTHNYGYTF
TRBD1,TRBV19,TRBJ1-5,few,TGTGCCAGTAGTGGGACAGGGGGCCTTCAGCCCCAGCATTTT,CASSGTGGLQPQHF
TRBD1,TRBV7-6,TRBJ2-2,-,TGTGCCAGCAGCCACCGACAGGGCACCACCGGGGAGCTGTTTTTT,CASSHRQGTTGELFF
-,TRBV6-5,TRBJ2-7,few,TGTGCCAGCAGTTACGACAGGTCCTACGAGCAGTACTTC,CASSYDRSYEQYF
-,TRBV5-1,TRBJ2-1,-,TGCGCCAGCAGCTTCCACGGACAGAACCCTGAGCAGTTCTTC,CASSFHGQNPEQFF
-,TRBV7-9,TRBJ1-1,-,TGTGCCAGCAGCCCGTGGGGGGGAGGGGACACTGAAGCTTTCTTT,CASSPWGGGDTEAFF
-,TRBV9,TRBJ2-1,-,TGTGCCTCCTGCTCGGGAGTTAACAACAATGAGCAGTTCTTC,CASCSGVNNNEQFF
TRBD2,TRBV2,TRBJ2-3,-,TGTGCCAGCAGTGAGGGGGTAGCGGGGGGCTCAGATACGCAGTATTTT,CASSEGVAGGSDTQYF
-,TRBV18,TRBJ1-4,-,TGTGCCAGCTCACCTCAGAATGCTAATGAAAAACTGTTTTTT,CASSPQNANEKLFF
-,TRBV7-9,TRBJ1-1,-,TGTGCCAGCAGCTTAGTCCTGGGGCCCAACACTGAAGCTTTCTTT,CASSLVLGPNTEAFF
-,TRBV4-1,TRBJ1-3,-,TGCGCCAGCAGCCTTGAGGCCCCCCGAGGAAACACCATATATTTT,CASSLEAPRGNTIYF
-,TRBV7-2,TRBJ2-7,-,TGTGCCAGCAGCTTAGCGAGGAGGGGTGTGGCGTACGAGCAGTACTTC,CASSLARRGVAYEQYF
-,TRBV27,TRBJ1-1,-,TGTGCCAGCAGTTTATCGATATCGCCTTACACAGCTCCGGGGGTTAAGGCTTTCTTT,CASSLSISPYTAPGVKAFF
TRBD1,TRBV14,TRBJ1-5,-,TGTGCCAGCAGCCATACAGGGGCACGGGGCAATCAGCCCCAGCATTTT,CASSHTGARGNQPQHF
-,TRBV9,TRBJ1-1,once,TGTGCCAGCAGCGCCGGACTCTGGAACTCTGAAGCTTTCTTT,CASSAGLWNSEAFF
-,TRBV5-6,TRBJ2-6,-,TGTGCCAGCAGCCTTTCCTCTGGGGCCAACGTCCTGACTTTC,CASSLSSGANVLTF
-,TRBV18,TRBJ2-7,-,TGTGCCAGCTCACCGACTGGAGGGGAGCAGTACTTC,CASSPTGGEQYF
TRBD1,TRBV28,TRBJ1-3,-,TGTGCCAGCATCCCTACAGGGGGTGAGGACACCATATATTTT,CASIPTGGEDTIYF
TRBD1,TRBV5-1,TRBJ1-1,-,TGCGCCAGCAGCTTGGAAGGGACAGGGGTAGCTTTCTTT,CASSLEGTGVAFF
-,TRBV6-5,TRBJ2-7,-,TGTGCCAGCAGTTACGCCGGAGCCCTGGAGCAGTACTTC,CASSYAGALEQYF
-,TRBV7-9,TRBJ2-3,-,TGTGCCGGTCTGGGGGCTCGGGATACGCAGTATTTT,CAGLGARDTQYF
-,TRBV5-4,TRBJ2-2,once,TGTGCCAGCAGCTTATCAGTGAACACCGGGGAGCTGTTTTTT,CASSLSVNTGELFF
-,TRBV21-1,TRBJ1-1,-,TGTGCCAGCAGCAAAGGCGGGGCTTTCTTT,CASSKGGAFF
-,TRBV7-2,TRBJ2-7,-,TGTGCCAGCAGCTTAGGAGGGGGGGGTTACGAGCAGTACTTC,CASSLGGGGYEQYF
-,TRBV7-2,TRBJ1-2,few,TGTGCCAGCAGCCTCTCGACAGGCTCCTCAGGTGGCTACACCTTC,CASSLSTGSSGGYTF
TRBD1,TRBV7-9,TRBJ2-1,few,TGTGCCAGCAGCCCCCCCGGGACAGGGGCTCTTGAGCAGTTCTTC,CASSPPGTGALEQFF
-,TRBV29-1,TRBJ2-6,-,TGCAGCCCCCTCCGGGGCTCTGGGGCCAACGTCCTGACTTTC,CSPLRGSGANVLTF
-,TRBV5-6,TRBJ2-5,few,TGTGCCAGCAGCTTAGGGGGGGTCCCAGAGACCCAGTACTTC,CASSLGGVPETQYF
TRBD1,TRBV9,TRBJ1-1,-,TGTGCCAGCAGCGTGGGACAGGGTAACACTGAAGCTTTCTTT,CASSVGQGNTEAFF